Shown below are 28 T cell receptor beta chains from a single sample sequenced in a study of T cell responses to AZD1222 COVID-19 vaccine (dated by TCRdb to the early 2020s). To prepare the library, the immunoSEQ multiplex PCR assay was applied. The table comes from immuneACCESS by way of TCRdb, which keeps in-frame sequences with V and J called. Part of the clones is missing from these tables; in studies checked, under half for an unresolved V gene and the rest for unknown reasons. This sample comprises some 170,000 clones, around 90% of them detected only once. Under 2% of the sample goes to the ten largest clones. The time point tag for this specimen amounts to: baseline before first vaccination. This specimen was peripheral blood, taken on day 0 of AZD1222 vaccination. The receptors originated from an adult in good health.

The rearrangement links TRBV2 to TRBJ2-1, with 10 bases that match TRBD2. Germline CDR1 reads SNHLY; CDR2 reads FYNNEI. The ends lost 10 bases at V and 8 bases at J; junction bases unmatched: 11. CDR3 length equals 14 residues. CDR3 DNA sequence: TGTGCCACCCAGAGCGGGAGGGCTTCCTATGAGCAGTTCTTC. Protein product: CATQSGRASYEQFF.

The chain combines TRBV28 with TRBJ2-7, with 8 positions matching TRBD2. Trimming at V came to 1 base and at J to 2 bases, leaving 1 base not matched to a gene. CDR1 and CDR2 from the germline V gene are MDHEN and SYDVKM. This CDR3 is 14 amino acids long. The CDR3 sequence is CASSLSGGPYEQYF. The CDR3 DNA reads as TGTGCCAGCAGTTTATCGGGGGGGCCCTACGAGCAGTACTTC. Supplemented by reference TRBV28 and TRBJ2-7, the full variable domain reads DVKVTQSSRYLVKRTGEKVFLECVQDMDHENMFWYRQDPGLGLRLIYFSYDVKMKEKGDIPEGYSVSREKKERFSLILESASTNQTSMYLCASSLSGGPYEQYFGPGTRLTVT.

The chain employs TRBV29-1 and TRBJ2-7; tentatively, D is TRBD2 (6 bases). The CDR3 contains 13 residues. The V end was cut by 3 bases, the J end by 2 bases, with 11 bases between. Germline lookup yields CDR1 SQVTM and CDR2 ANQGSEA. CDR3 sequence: CSVEGGPPYEQYF. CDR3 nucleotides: TGCAGCGTTGAGGGGGGACCCCCCTACGAGCAGTACTTC.

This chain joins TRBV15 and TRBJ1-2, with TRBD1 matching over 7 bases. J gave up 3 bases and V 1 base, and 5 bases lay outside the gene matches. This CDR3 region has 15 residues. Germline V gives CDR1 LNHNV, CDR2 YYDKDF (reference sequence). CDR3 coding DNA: TGTGCCACCAGCAGAGGTGGGCAGGGGGACTATGGCTACACCTTC. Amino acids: CATSRGGQGDYGYTF.

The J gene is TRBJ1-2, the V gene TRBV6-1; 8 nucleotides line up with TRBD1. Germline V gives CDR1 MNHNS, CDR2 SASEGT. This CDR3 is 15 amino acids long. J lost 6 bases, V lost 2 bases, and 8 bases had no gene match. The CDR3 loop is CASSENRGRGHGYTF. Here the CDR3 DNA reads TGTGCCAGCAGTGAAAATCGGGGCAGGGGGCATGGCTACACCTTC.

DNA for the CDR3: TGTGCCTGGAGTGAGTTCGGCGGGATCCAAGAGACCCAGTACTTC. Translating gives CAWSEFGGIQETQYF. The J gene is TRBJ2-5, the V gene TRBV30, with a weak D call TRBD2 (6 bases). Between the trimmed V and J ends, which lost 1 base and 1 base, there was a span of 13 bases. This CDR3 comprises 15 residues. Germline V CDR1 and CDR2: GTSNPN, SVGIG (reference sequence).

CDR3 region: CASSLAGGGNNEQFF. The CDR3, as DNA: TGTGCCAGCAGCTTAGCTGGCGGGGGGAACAATGAGCAGTTCTTC. This chain joins TRBV11-3 and TRBJ2-1, with TRBD2 matching 8 bases. The CDR3 contains 15 residues. In germline, CDR1 is SGHNT, CDR2 YENEEA. The V and J ends lost 1 base and 5 bases, in that order; junction bases with no gene match: 4.

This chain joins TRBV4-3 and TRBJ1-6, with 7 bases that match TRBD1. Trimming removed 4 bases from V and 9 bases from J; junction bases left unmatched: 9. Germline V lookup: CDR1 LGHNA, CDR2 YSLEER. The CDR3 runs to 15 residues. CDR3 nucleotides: TGCGCCAGCAGCCCTCAGGCGACAGGGTTTTCACCCCTCCACTTT. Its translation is CASSPQATGFSPLHF.

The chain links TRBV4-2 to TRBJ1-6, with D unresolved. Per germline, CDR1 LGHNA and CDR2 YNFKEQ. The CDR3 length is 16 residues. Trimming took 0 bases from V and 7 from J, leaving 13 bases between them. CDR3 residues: CASSQDSSAVNSPLHF. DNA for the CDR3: TGTGCCAGCAGCCAAGATTCTTCGGCAGTAAATTCACCCCTCCACTTT.

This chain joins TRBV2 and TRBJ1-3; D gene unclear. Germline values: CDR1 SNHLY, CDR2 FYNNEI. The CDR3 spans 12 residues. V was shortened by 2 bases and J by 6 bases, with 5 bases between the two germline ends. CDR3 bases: TGTGCCAGCAGTGAATCGTCAAACACCATATATTTT. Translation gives CASSESSNTIYF.

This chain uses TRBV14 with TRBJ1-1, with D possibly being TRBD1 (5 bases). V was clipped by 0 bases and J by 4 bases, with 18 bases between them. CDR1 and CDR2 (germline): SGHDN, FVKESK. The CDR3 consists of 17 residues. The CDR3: CASSQEMGFGAGTEAFF. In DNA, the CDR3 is TGTGCCAGCAGCCAAGAAATGGGTTTCGGGGCTGGCACTGAAGCTTTCTTT.

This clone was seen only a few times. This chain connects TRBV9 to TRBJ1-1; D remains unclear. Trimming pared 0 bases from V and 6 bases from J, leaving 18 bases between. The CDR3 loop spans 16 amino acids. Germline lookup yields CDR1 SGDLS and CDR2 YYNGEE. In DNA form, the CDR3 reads TGTGCCAGCAGCGTAGGAACCAGTTTTGCGGGTTCTGAAGCTTTCTTT. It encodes CASSVGTSFAGSEAFF.

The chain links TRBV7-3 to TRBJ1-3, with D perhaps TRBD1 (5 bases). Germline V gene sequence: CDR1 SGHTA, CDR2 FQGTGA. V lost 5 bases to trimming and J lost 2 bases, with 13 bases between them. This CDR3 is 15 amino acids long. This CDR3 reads CASSRGPTAGNTIYF. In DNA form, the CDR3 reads TGTGCCAGCAGCAGGGGCCCCACCGCTGGAAACACCATATATTTT.

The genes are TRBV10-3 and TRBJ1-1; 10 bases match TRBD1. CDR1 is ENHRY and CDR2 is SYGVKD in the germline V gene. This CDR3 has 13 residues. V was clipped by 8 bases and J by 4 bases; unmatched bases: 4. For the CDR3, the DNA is TGTGCCATCGGAGGACAGGGGGTCACTGAAGCTTTCTTT. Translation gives CAIGGQGVTEAFF.

Here the CDR3 reads CASRGRTGGSYEQYV. Written as DNA, the CDR3 is TGTGCCAGCAGAGGTAGGACAGGGGGGTCCTACGAGCAGTACGTC. The V and J genes are TRBV6-5 and TRBJ2-7; TRBD1 matches at 10 bases. The CDR3 length is 15 residues. Trimming removed 6 bases from V and 1 base from J; junction bases left unmatched: 6. The germline V gene encodes CDR1 MNHEY and CDR2 SVGAGI.

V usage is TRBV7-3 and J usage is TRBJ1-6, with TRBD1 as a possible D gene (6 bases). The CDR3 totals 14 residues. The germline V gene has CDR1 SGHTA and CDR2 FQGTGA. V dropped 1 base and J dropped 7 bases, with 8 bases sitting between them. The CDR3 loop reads CASSLIGGNSPLHF. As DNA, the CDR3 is TGTGCCAGCAGCTTAATAGGGGGGAATTCACCCCTCCACTTT.

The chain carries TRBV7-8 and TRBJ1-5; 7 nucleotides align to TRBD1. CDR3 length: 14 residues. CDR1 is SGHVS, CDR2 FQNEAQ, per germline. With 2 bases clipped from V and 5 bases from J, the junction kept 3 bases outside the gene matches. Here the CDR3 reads CASSLFDRDQPQHF. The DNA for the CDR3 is TGTGCCAGCAGCTTATTTGACAGGGATCAGCCCCAGCATTTT.

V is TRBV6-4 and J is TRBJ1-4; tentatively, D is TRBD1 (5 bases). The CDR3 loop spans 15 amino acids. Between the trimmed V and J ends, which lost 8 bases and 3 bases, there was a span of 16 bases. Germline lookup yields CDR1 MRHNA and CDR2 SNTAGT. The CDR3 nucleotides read TGTGCCAGCTCCAGCGGAAGGGGTGCTAATGAAAAACTGTTTTTT. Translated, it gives CASSSGRGANEKLFF.

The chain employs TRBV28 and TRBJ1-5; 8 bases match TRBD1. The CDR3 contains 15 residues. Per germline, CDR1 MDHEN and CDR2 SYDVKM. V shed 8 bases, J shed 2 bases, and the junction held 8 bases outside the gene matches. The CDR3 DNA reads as TGTGCCAGCTTACAGGGGGGTGGGGGCAATCAGCCCCAGCATTTT. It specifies CASLQGGGGNQPQHF.

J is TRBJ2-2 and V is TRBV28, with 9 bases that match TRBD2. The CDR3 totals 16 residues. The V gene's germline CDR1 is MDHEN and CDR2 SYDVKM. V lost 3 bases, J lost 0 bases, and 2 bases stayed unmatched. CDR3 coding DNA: TGTGCCAGCAGTTTCGGACTAGCGACGAACACCGGGGAGCTGTTTTTT. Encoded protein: CASSFGLATNTGELFF. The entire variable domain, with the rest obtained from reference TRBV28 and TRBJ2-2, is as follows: DVKVTQSSRYLVKRTGEKVFLECVQDMDHENMFWYRQDPGLGLRLIYFSYDVKMKEKGDIPEGYSVSREKKERFSLILESASTNQTSMYLCASSFGLATNTGELFFGEGSRLTVL.

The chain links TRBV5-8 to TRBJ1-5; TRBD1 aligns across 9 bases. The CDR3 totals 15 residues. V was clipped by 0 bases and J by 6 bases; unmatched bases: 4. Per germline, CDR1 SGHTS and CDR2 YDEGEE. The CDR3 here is CASSLVGQGGQPQHF. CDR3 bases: TGTGCCAGCAGCTTGGTGGGACAGGGTGGTCAGCCCCAGCATTTT.

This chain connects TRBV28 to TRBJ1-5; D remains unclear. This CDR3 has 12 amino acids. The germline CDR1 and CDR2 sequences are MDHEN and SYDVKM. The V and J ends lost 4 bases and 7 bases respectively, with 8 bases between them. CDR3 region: CASSSVRQPQHF. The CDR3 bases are TGTGCCAGCAGTTCCGTGCGCCAGCCCCAGCATTTT.

CDR3 region: CASSTGLGGNTIYF. The CDR3 DNA is TGTGCCAGCAGTACAGGGTTGGGTGGAAACACCATATATTTT. The chain has TRBV6-5 and TRBJ1-3, with a weak D call TRBD1 (6 bases). The CDR3 contains 14 residues. Trimming shortened V by 5 bases and J by 3 bases, and 11 bases separated the two germline ends. Germline-derived CDR1 and CDR2 are MNHEY and SVGAGI.

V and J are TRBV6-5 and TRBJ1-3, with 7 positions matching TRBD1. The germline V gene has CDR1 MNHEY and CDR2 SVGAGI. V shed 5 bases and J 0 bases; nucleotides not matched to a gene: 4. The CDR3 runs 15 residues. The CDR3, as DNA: TGTGCCAGCAGTACCGACAGGGTCTCTGGAAACACCATATATTTT. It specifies CASSTDRVSGNTIYF.

The CDR3, as DNA: TGTGCCAGCAGCGTAGGTTCTACCTCAAATACCTACAATGAGCAGTTCTTC. This codes for CASSVGSTSNTYNEQFF. The genes are TRBV9 and TRBJ2-1; D call uncertain. Germline CDR1 and CDR2: SGDLS and YYNGEE. The CDR3 is 17 residues long. Deletions cut 0 bases from V and 2 bases from J, with 15 bases between.

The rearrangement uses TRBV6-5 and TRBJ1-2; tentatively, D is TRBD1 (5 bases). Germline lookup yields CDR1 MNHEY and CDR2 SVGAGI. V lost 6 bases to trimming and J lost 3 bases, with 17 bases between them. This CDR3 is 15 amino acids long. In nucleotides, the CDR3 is TGTGCCAGCAGAATGGGGGGGAAATCGGACTATGGCTACACCTTC. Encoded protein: CASRMGGKSDYGYTF.

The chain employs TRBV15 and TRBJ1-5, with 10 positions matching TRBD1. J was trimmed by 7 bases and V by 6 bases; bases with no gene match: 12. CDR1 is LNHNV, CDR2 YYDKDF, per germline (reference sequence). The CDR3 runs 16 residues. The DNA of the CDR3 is TGTGCCACCAGTCGACGACAGGGGGCGTTGAAGCAGCCCCAGCATTTT. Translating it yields CATSRRQGALKQPQHF. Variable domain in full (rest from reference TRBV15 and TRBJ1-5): DAMVIQNPRYQVTQFGKPVTLSCSQTLNHNVMYWYQQKSSQAPKLLFHYYDKDFNNEADTPDNFQSRRPNTSFCFLDIRSPGLGDTAMYLCATSRRQGALKQPQHFGDGTRLSIL.

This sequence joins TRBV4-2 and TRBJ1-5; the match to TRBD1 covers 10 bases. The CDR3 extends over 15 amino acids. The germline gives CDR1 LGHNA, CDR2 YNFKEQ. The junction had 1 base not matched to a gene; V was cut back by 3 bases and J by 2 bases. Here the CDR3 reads CASSQGTGGNQPQHF. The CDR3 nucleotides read TGTGCCAGCAGCCAGGGGACAGGGGGCAATCAGCCCCAGCATTTT.